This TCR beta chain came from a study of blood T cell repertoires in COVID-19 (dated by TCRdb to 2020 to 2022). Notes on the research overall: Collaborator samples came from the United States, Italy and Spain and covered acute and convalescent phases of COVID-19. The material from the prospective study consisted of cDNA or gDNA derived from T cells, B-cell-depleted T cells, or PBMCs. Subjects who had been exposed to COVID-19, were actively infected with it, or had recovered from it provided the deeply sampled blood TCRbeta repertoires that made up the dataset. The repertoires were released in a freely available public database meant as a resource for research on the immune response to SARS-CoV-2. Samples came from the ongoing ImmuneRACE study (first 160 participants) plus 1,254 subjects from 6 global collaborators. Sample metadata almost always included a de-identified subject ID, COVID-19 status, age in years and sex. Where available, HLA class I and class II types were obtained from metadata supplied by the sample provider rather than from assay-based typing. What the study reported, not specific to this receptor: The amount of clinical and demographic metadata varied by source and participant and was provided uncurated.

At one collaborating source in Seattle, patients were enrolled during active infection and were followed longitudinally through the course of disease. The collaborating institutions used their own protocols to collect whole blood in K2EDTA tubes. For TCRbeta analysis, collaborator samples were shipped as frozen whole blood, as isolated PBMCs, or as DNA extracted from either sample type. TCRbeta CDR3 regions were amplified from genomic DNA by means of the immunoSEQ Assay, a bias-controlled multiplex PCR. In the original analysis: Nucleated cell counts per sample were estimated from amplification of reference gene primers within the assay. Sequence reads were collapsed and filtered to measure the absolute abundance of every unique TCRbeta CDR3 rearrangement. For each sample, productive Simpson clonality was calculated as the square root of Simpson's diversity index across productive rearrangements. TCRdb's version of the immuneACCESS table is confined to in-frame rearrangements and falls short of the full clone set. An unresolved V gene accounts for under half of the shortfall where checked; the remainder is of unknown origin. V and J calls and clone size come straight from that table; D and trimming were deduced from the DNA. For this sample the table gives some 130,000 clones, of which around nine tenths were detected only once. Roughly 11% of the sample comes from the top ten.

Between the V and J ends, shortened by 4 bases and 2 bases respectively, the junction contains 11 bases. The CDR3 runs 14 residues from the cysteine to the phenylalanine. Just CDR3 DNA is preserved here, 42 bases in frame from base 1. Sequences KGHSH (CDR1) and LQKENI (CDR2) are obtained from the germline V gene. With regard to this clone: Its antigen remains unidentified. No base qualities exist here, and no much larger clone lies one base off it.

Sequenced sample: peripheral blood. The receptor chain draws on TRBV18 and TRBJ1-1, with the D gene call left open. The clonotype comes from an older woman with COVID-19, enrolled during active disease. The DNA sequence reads TGTGCCAGCTCACTGTTGGCGGTTAACACTGAAGCTTTCTTT. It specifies CASSLLAVNTEAFF.